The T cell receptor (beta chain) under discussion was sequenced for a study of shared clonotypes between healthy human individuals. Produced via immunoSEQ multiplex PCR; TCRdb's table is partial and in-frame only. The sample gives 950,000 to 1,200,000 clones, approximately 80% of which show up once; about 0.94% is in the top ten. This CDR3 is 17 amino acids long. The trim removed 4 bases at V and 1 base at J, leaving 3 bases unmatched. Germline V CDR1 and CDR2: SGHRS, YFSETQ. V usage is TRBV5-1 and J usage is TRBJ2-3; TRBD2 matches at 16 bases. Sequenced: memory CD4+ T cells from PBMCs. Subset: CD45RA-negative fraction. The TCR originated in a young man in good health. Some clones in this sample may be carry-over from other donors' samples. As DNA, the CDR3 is TGCGCCAGCAGCACCGGGACTAGCGGGAGGGGCACAGATACGCAGTATTTT. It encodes CASSTGTSGRGTDTQYF.